These 18 T cell receptor beta chains were all obtained from the same sample, sequenced in a study of blood T cells in healthy people across ages. With a J-beta primer mix and a sample-barcoded 5' primer, a second PCR ran 7 to 11 cycles. TCRdb reprocessed the 5' RACE reads with MiXCR, giving one entry per CDR3 protein. The sample holds approximately 1.5 million distinct CDR3 sequences, 40% to 45% seen once. Sequenced material: blood. Receptor source: a woman aged 18-35 years in good health.

The chain joins TRBV14 to TRBJ2-7, with 7 nucleotides matching TRBD2. The CDR3 sequence is 15 residues long. V was clipped by 2 bases and J by 7 bases; unmatched bases: 11. Germline values: CDR1 SGHDN, CDR2 FVKESK. The CDR3 region is CASSQWRLAVDEQYF. CDR3 coding DNA: TGTGCCAGCAGCCAATGGAGACTAGCTGTCGATGAGCAGTACTTC.

The rearrangement uses TRBV27 and TRBJ1-4; D is unresolved. CDR1 is MNHEY, CDR2 SMNVEV, per germline (reference sequence). Between the trimmed V and J ends, which lost 6 bases and 4 bases, there was a span of 12 bases. This CDR3 spans 14 amino acids. CDR3 DNA: TGTGCCAGCAGCTTACGAGGGCTTAATGAAAAACTGTTTTTT. This sequence encodes CASSLRGLNEKLFF.

The chain couples TRBV12-3 or TRBV12-4 to TRBJ2-4; D unclear. The DNA end lines up better with TRBJ2-5; the J call may be wrong. The CDR3 runs to 15 residues. The CDR3 protein is CASSLASTLQETQYF. The CDR3 nucleotides read TGTGCCAGCAGTTTAGCGTCAACCCTACAAGAGACCCAGTACTTC.

The J gene is TRBJ1-2, the V gene TRBV12-3 or TRBV12-4; D is undetermined. This CDR3 is 14 amino acids long. The V end was cut by 4 bases, the J end by 4 bases, with 13 bases between. The CDR3 region has the DNA TGTGCCAGCAGTTCAATAGGTCATCCCTATGGCTACACCTTC. Translated: CASSSIGHPYGYTF.

This clonotype was picked up a small number of times. The rearrangement links TRBV5-8 to TRBJ2-3; 7 bases fit TRBD1. The CDR3 extends over 16 amino acids. Trimming removed 2 bases from V and 5 bases from J; junction bases left unmatched: 11. Germline V CDR1 and CDR2: SGHTS, YDEGEE. The CDR3 region has the DNA TGTGCCAGCAGCTTTCAGGGGGAACCCGCCTTAGATACGCAGTATTTT. Its protein is CASSFQGEPALDTQYF.

This clonotype was observed a handful of times. The chain employs TRBV7-2 and TRBJ1-6, with a possible D match to TRBD1 (5 bases). CDR1 and CDR2 (germline): SGHTA, FQGNSA. The CDR3 covers 15 residues. V lost 5 bases, J lost 9 bases, and 17 bases lay in between. CDR3 DNA: TGTGCCAGCAGCATACATCCAGGGATGGGTTCACCCCTCCACTTT. Its protein is CASSIHPGMGSPLHF.

V and J are TRBV9 and TRBJ2-5; 7 bases are shared with TRBD1. The end of the DNA is better explained by TRBJ2-7, so the J call may be wrong. Per the germline V gene, CDR1 is SGDLS and CDR2 is YYNGEE. The CDR3 spans 17 residues. CDR3 sequence: CASSVVPGTESVYEQYF. In DNA form, the CDR3 reads TGTGCCAGCAGCGTAGTGCCAGGGACAGAGTCGGTGTACGAGCAGTACTTC.

This rearrangement joins TRBV14 to TRBJ2-2; no reliable D call. Trimming cost V 4 bases and J 4 bases, with 7 bases left between them. The CDR3 covers 13 residues. The V gene's germline CDR1 is SGHDN and CDR2 FVKESK. The CDR3 protein is CASSLVITGELFF. In nucleotides, the CDR3 is TGTGCCAGCAGCCTAGTGATCACCGGGGAGCTGTTTTTT.

This clonotype has a handful of counts. The chain couples TRBV12-3 or TRBV12-4 to TRBJ1-5; 8 positions agree with TRBD1. V lost 6 bases to trimming and J lost 7 bases; unmatched junction nucleotides: 8. This CDR3 is 14 amino acids long. This CDR3 is CASRPTGEGQPQHF. The CDR3 DNA is TGTGCCAGCAGGCCGACAGGGGAAGGACAGCCCCAGCATTTT.

As concerns this clonotype: One end of the junction is discordant with germline, which a read error may explain. This sequence joins TRBV4-1 and TRBJ1-6; weak D call: TRBD1 (5 bases). The CDR3 runs 15 residues. Per germline, CDR1 MGHRA and CDR2 YSYEKL. The CDR3 coding sequence is TGCGACAGCAGCTACAGGAGCTCCTATAATTCACCCCTCCACTTT. Encoded protein: CDSSYRSSYNSPLHF.

This clonotype was seen only a few times. The chain is built from TRBV4-2 and TRBJ2-1, with TRBD2 as a possible D gene (5 bases). In germline, CDR1 is LGHNA, CDR2 YNFKEQ. The length of the CDR3 is 13 residues. V lost 4 bases, J lost 8 bases, and 12 bases lay in between. This chain's CDR3 is CASSPGYVDEQFF. CDR3 sequence (DNA): TGTGCCAGCAGCCCGGGGTATGTCGATGAGCAGTTCTTC.

The rearrangement links TRBV20-1 to TRBJ2-1; TRBD2 matches at 7 bases. The CDR3 totals 15 residues. The germline V gene encodes CDR1 DFQATT and CDR2 SNEGSKA (reference sequence). The trim removed 3 bases at V and 9 bases at J, leaving 14 bases unmatched. In DNA, the CDR3 is TGCAGTGCTAGTATGGTTGGGGGGGGTAGGGGTGAGCAGTTCTTC. Protein: CSASMVGGGRGEQFF.

Written as DNA, the CDR3 is TGTGCCAGCAGCTCCGGGGGGGCTCCACCAGATACGCAGTATTTT. This encodes CASSSGGAPPDTQYF. The chain recombines TRBV7-2 with TRBJ2-3, with TRBD2 identical over 8 bases. V lost 4 bases and J lost 4; bases outside the gene matches: 7. This CDR3 region has 15 residues. The germline gives CDR1 SGHTA, CDR2 FQGNSA.

The rearrangement uses TRBV15 and TRBJ2-1; TRBD1 agrees at 8 bases. The better agreement between TRBJ2-7 and the DNA end casts doubt on the J call. The V gene's germline CDR1 is LNHNV and CDR2 YYDKDF (reference sequence). CDR3 length equals 15 residues. CDR3 protein: CATKRTGSSYNEQYF. The CDR3 region has the DNA TGTGCCACCAAAAGGACAGGGAGCTCCTACAATGAGCAGTACTTC.

The chain combines TRBV3-1 with TRBJ2-5; 11 bases agree with TRBD2. The J call may be faulty, since TRBJ2-7 better matches the DNA end. This CDR3 comprises 15 residues. Germline lookup yields CDR1 LGHDT and CDR2 YNNKEL (reference sequence). The CDR3 reads CASSQPSGGHYEQYF. CDR3 sequence (DNA): TGTGCCAGCAGCCAACCTAGCGGGGGGCACTACGAGCAGTACTTC.

The J gene is TRBJ2-1, the V gene TRBV6-5, with a tentative D call TRBD2 (6 bases). The germline V gene encodes CDR1 MNHEY and CDR2 SVGAGI. The CDR3 length is 15 residues. Trimming took 2 bases from V and 4 from J, leaving 12 bases between them. The CDR3 nucleotides are TGTGCCAGCAGTTACGGGGGGTCCCCGTACAATGAGCAGTTCTTC. It codes for CASSYGGSPYNEQFF.

The CDR3 is CASSQDSGPLLEQYF. For the CDR3, the DNA is TGTGCCAGCAGCCAAGATTCAGGACCCCTACTCGAGCAGTACTTC. The V and J genes are TRBV3-1 and TRBJ2-4; unclear D gene. The J call is doubtful: the DNA matches TRBJ2-7 better. Per the germline V gene, CDR1 is LGHDT and CDR2 is YNNKEL (reference sequence). The CDR3 consists of 15 residues.

V and J are TRBV7-9 and TRBJ2-1; TRBD2 might be the D (5 bases). Germline CDR1 SEHNR, CDR2 FQNEAQ (reference sequence). Trimming shortened V by 2 bases and J by 3 bases, and 11 bases separated the two germline ends. This CDR3 spans 15 amino acids. CDR3 sequence: CASSLSPRDYNEQFF. As DNA, the CDR3 is TGTGCCAGCAGCTTAAGCCCTCGGGACTACAATGAGCAGTTCTTC.